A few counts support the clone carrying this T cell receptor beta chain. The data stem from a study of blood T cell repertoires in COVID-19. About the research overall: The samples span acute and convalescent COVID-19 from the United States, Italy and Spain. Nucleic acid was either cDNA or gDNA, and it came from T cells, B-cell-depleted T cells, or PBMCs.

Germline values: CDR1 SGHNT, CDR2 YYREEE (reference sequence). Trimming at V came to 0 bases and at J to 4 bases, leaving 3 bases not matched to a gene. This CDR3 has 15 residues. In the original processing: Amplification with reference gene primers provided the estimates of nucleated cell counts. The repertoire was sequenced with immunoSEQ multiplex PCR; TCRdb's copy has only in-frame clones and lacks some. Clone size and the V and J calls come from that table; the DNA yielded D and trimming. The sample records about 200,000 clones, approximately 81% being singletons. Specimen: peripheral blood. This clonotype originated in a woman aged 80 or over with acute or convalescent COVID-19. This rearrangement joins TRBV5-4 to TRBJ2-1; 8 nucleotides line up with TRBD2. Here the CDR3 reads CASSLGLAFYNEQFF. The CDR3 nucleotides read TGTGCCAGCAGCTTGGGACTAGCGTTTTACAATGAGCAGTTCTTC.